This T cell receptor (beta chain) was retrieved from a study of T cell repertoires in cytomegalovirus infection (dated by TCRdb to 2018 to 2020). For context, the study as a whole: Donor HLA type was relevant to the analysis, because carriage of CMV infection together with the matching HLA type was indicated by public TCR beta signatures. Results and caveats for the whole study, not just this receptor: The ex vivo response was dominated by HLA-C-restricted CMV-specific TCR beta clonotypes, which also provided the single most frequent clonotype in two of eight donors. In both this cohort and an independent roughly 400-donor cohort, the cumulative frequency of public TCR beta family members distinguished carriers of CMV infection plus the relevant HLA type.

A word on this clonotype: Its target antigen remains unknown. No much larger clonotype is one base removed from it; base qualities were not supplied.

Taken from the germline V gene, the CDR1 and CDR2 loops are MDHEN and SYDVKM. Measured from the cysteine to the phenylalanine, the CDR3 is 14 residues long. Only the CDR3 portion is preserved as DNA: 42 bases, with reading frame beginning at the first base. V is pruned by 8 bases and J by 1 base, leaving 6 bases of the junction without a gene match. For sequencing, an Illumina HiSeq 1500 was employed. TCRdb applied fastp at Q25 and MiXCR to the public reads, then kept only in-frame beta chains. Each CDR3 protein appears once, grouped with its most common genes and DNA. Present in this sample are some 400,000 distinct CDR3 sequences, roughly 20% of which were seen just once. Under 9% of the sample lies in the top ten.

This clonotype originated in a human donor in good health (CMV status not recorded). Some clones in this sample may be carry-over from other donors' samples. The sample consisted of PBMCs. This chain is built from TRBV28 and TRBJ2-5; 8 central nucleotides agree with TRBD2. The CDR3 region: CASGQLAAQETQYF. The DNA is TGTGCCAGCGGACAACTAGCGGCCCAAGAGACCCAGTACTTC.